This TCR beta chain was recorded in a study of beta chain features in type 1 diabetes. Overall study results and limits: All four CD4+ subsets of Type 1 diabetes patients contained TCRB CDR3s that were moderately but significantly shorter.

V gave up 0 bases and J gave up 4 bases; unmatched junction bases: 7. Germline CDR1 is LGHNA and CDR2 is YSLEER. CDR3 length equals 17 residues. As concerns this clone: Its target is not known.

The investigators reverse transcribed all of the isolated RNA, so they sequenced expressed TCRB transcripts. Assay: immunoSEQ multiplex PCR; the TCRdb copy retains only in-frame clones and omits some. The table records hundreds of thousands of clones, 10% to 15% of them present only once. Source material: naive CD4+ T cells from blood. The chain couples TRBV4-3 to TRBJ2-3, with 10 bases lining up with TRBD2. This TCR was sampled from a woman aged 18-35 years with type 1 diabetes. CDR3 in DNA: TGCGCCAGCAGCCAAGATGCGGTAGCGGGAGGCCCAGATACGCAGTATTTT. This translates into CASSQDAVAGGPDTQYF.